Following are 19 T cell receptor beta chains from one sample sequenced in a study of identical twins (dated by TCRdb to the mid-2010s). Library prep was done by 5' RACE. The sequencer was an Illumina HiSeq 2000. The public reads were reanalyzed by TCRdb: fastp trimming at Q25, MiXCR alignment, in-frame beta chains only. When rows share a CDR3 protein, they turn into one entry using the most common DNA and genes. In all, the sample holds over 600,000 distinct CDR3 sequences, and approximately 22% of those were seen once. The ten largest clones add up to around 4.5% of the sample. Separately, the same data were catalogued under a study of T cells expressing NK-cell markers.

Input material: PBMCs. These TCRs come from a woman between 18 and 29 years old in good health.

This chain connects TRBV7-8 to TRBJ2-7; weak D call: TRBD1 (6 bases). Germline values: CDR1 SGHVS, CDR2 FQNEAQ. The CDR3 is made up of 19 amino acids. Trimming left V 4 bases short and J 3 bases short, with 28 bases between. The CDR3 DNA reads TGTGCCAGCAGCTCCTATAGTAGGGGGACCGGGACGGGTATCTACGAGCAGTACTTC. It specifies CASSSYSRGTGTGIYEQYF.

This clonotype was detected a few times. The genes are TRBV10-3 and TRBJ2-1; 8 positions match TRBD2. CDR3 length: 16 amino acids. CDR1 and CDR2 from the germline V gene are ENHRY and SYGVKD. J lost 2 bases, V lost 8 bases, and 11 bases had no gene match. CDR3 sequence reads: CAIRGGGTVPYNEQFF. DNA of the CDR3: TGTGCCATCCGGGGCGGGGGGACTGTCCCCTACAATGAGCAGTTCTTC.

This clonotype was seen a handful of times. V is TRBV12-3 or TRBV12-4 and J is TRBJ2-3; TRBD2 aligns across 7 bases. The CDR3 is made up of 14 amino acids. Losses at the gene ends were 8 bases for V and 4 bases for J; bases not matched to a gene: 9. DNA of the CDR3: TGTGCCAGCTTCCGAGCGGGAAGTGCAGATACGCAGTATTTT. Amino acids: CASFRAGSADTQYF.

This clonotype has a handful of counts. The chain has TRBV5-5 and TRBJ2-7; possibly TRBD1 or TRBD2 for D (5 bases each). This CDR3 comprises 14 residues. CDR1 SGHKS and CDR2 YYEKEE come from the germline V gene (reference sequence). V lost 5 bases and J 2 bases, leaving 14 bases between the germline ends. The DNA of the CDR3 is TGTGCCAGCAGTCCGGGGCTGATAACCTACGAGCAGTACTTC. Amino acid sequence: CASSPGLITYEQYF. Variable domain in full (rest from reference TRBV5-5 and TRBJ2-7): DAGVTQSPTHLIKTRGQQVTLRCSPISGHKSVSWYQQVLGQGPQFIFQYYEKEERGRGNFPDRFSARQFPNYSSELNVNALLLGDSALYLCASSPGLITYEQYFGPGTRLTVT.

This clonotype was counted between two and nine times. The chain recombines TRBV6-5 with TRBJ1-6; D possibly corresponds to TRBD1 (6 bases). In germline, CDR1 is MNHEY, CDR2 SVGAGI. CDR3 length: 13 residues. Trimming took 10 bases from V and 10 from J, leaving 17 bases between them. This CDR3 reads CATTSERGSPLHF. For the CDR3, the DNA is TGTGCCACCACGAGCGAAAGGGGGTCACCCCTCCACTTT.

The chain carries TRBV27 and TRBJ2-3; D uncertain. Germline CDR1 and CDR2: MNHEY and SMNVEV (reference sequence). This CDR3 has 16 residues. Trimming stripped 5 bases from V and 0 bases from J, with 15 bases between. CDR3 nucleotide sequence: TGTGCCAGCAGTCCCCAGACTGTTACTAGCACAGATACGCAGTATTTT. Translation gives CASSPQTVTSTDTQYF.

V and J are TRBV6-5 and TRBJ2-7; 11 bases align to TRBD2. The CDR3 extends over 15 amino acids. Germline trimming cut 2 bases from V and 2 bases from J; bases unmatched to any gene: 2. The germline gives CDR1 MNHEY, CDR2 SVGAGI. CDR3 protein: CASSYQTSGAYEQYF. DNA for the CDR3: TGTGCCAGCAGTTACCAGACTAGCGGGGCCTACGAGCAGTACTTC.

This clonotype was seen ten or more times. The genes are TRBV6-2 or TRBV6-3 and TRBJ2-2; 12 bases are shared with TRBD2. Germline-derived CDR1 and CDR2 are MNHEY and SVGEGT. This CDR3 has 16 amino acids. V trimming: 4 bases; J trimming: 7 bases; junction bases outside the gene matches: 7. CDR3 in DNA: TGTGCCAGCAGTTCCCGACTAGCGGGGGACGGCGGGGAGCTGTTTTTT. As protein: CASSSRLAGDGGELFF.

V is TRBV20-1 and J is TRBJ2-5, with 9 bases fitting TRBD2. Germline CDR1 is DFQATT and CDR2 is SNEGSKA (reference sequence). This CDR3 comprises 12 residues. The V and J ends lost 6 bases and 9 bases, in that order; junction bases with no gene match: 8. The CDR3 loop is CSARLSGGPQYF. In DNA form, the CDR3 reads TGCAGTGCACGACTCAGCGGGGGGCCCCAGTACTTC.

This clonotype was picked up a small number of times. The chain carries TRBV9 and TRBJ2-1, with 7 nucleotides matching TRBD1. V gave up 5 bases and J gave up 15 bases; unmatched junction bases: 11. The CDR3 is 12 residues long. Germline V lookup: CDR1 SGDLS, CDR2 YYNGEE. CDR3 protein: CASRDQGVALFF. CDR3 sequence (DNA): TGTGCCAGCAGAGATCAGGGGGTCGCGCTGTTCTTC.

The V call is TRBV20-1, the J call TRBJ2-3; 10 bases fit TRBD2. This CDR3 comprises 14 residues. Germline-derived CDR1 and CDR2 are DFQATT and SNEGSKA (reference sequence). V was clipped by 6 bases and J by 9 bases; unmatched bases: 12. CDR3: CSAQKRGGRGTQYF. The CDR3 DNA reads as TGCAGTGCCCAAAAGCGGGGGGGCCGGGGGACGCAGTATTTT.

This clonotype has only one observation. CDR3 coding DNA: TGTGCCACCAGTGATGAGACCCGGGAGCAGTTCTTC. Translation: CATSDETREQFF. This sequence joins TRBV24-1 and TRBJ2-1, with D unresolved. Per the germline V gene, CDR1 is KGHDR and CDR2 is SFDVKD. CDR3 length: 12 residues. Trimming pared 3 bases from V and 10 bases from J, leaving 9 bases between.

This clonotype occurred a few times. The V call is TRBV7-9, the J call TRBJ2-1; D is perhaps TRBD1 or TRBD2 (5 bases each). Trimming took off 1 base at V and 2 bases at J, with 9 bases between the two ends. CDR1 and CDR2 from the germline V gene are SEHNR and FQNEAQ (reference sequence). The CDR3 runs to 15 residues. The CDR3 DNA sequence: TGTGCCAGCAGCTTAGGGGACCTTGCCTACAATGAGCAGTTCTTC. This codes for CASSLGDLAYNEQFF.

This clonotype was seen more than once but under ten times. The chain joins TRBV12-3 or TRBV12-4 to TRBJ2-1; 8 positions match TRBD2. The CDR3 loop spans 15 amino acids. With V trimmed by 7 bases and J by 8 bases, 13 bases remained unmatched. The CDR3 region has the DNA TGTGCCAGCATTAACCGGGGACTAGGGGTCCATGAGCAGTTCTTC. It encodes CASINRGLGVHEQFF.

The chain uses TRBV5-1 and TRBJ2-7, with D perhaps matching TRBD2 (5 bases). Germline V gene data show CDR1 as SGHRS and CDR2 as YFSETQ. Trimming took off 1 base at V and 2 bases at J, with 10 bases between the two ends. The CDR3 has 14 amino acids. The CDR3 region has the DNA TGCGCCAGCAGCTTGAATACGGGGACCTACGAGCAGTACTTC. This translates into CASSLNTGTYEQYF.

Concerning this clonotype itself: A read error may account for a junction end that differs from germline. This chain uses TRBV12-3 or TRBV12-4 with TRBJ2-3; D is unresolved. The CDR3 is 15 residues long. The CDR3, as DNA: TGTGACAGCAGTTTATGGGTTGGCGGCACAGATACGCAGTATTTT. Its protein is CDSSLWVGGTDTQYF.

The chain uses TRBV11-2 and TRBJ2-1; D remains ambiguous. Germline V gene lookup returns CDR1 SGHAT and CDR2 FQNNGV. The CDR3 length is 15 residues. The V gene lost 1 base and the J gene lost 10 bases, with 17 bases spanning the gap. The CDR3 sequence is CASSLGRRYLREQFF. CDR3 DNA sequence: TGTGCCAGCAGCTTAGGTCGACGGTATTTGAGAGAGCAGTTCTTC.

This sequence joins TRBV12-3 or TRBV12-4 and TRBJ2-1; 11 bases line up with TRBD2. The length of the CDR3 is 14 residues. V lost 3 bases, J lost 9 bases, and 4 bases stayed unmatched. In DNA, the CDR3 is TGTGCCAGCAGTTTTAGCGGGGGGGCCTTTGAGCAGTTCTTC. Translated, it gives CASSFSGGAFEQFF.

The V call is TRBV6-1, the J call TRBJ1-2; D ambiguous. The CDR3 contains 13 residues. V was shortened by 10 bases and J by 8 bases, with 20 bases between the two germline ends. Germline V CDR1 and CDR2: MNHNS, SASEGT. DNA for the CDR3: TGTGCCACCTCCGGAGCGGTAGGGAGCGGCTACACCTTC. Amino acid sequence: CATSGAVGSGYTF.